This T cell receptor (beta chain) was captured by sequencing in a study of CD8+ T cells in alopecia areata. The CDR3 totals 19 residues. V was pared by 10 bases and J by 1 base, with 20 bases of the junction left unmatched. CDR1 is SEHNR, CDR2 FQNEAQ, per germline (reference sequence). Reverse transcribed after extraction, RNA yielded cDNA as the sequencing template. Assay: immunoSEQ multiplex PCR; the TCRdb copy retains only in-frame clones and omits some. The sample lists 70,000 or so clones; about 30% were seen once. General study findings and limits: Under tofacitinib, fewer expanded CD8+ clones appeared among the top 100 scalp clones. Among patients, TCR sharing was less clear than in mice, a difference possibly due in part to HLA diversity in the patient population. It was observed that many expanded lesional clones persisted in scalp and blood during tofacitinib. Lesional scalp, especially alopecia totalis/universalis, showed higher clonality than normal scalp.

The sample holds a few counts of this clone. The antigen remains undetermined. Treatment described: oral pan-JAK inhibitor, 5-10 mg twice daily. This receptor was identified in a human donor with alopecia areata. The sequences come from CD8+ T cells sorted from blood, collected at week 4, from a patient treated with tofacitinib. The chain employs TRBV7-9 and TRBJ2-2; 8 bases align to TRBD1. The CDR3 bases are TGTGCCACCCAGGTTATGGACAGGGAATCGGTATGGAACACCGGGGAGCTGTTTTTT. Its translation: CATQVMDRESVWNTGELFF.